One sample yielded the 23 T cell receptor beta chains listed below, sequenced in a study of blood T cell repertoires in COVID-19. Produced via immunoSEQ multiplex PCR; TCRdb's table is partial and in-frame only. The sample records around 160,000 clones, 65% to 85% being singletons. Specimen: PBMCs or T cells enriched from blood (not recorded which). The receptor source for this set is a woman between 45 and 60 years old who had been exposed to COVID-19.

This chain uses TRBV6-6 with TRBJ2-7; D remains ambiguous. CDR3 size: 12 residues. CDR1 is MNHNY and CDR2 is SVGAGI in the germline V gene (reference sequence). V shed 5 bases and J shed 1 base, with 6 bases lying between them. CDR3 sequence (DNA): TGTGCCAGCAGTGTCAGATCCTACGAGCAGTACTTC. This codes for CASSVRSYEQYF.

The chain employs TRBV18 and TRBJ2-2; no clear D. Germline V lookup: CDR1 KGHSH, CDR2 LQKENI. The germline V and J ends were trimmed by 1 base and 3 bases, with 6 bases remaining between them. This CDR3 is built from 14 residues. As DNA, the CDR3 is TGTGCCAGCTCACCACTCACAGACACCGGGGAGCTGTTTTTT. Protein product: CASSPLTDTGELFF.

CDR3 in DNA: TGTGCCAGCAGCCCCAGGGCCCAGCCCCAGCATTTT. Its protein product is CASSPRAQPQHF. The gene calls are TRBV7-8 and TRBJ1-5; D possibly corresponds to TRBD1 (5 bases). Trimming removed 5 bases from V and 7 bases from J, with 9 bases in between. Germline loops: CDR1 SGHVS, CDR2 FQNEAQ. The CDR3 runs 12 residues.

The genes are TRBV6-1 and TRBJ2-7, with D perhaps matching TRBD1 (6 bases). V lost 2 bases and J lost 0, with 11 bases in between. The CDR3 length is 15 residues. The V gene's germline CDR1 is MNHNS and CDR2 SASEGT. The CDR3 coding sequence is TGTGCCAGCAGTGAACAGGGGTCGGGCTCCTACGAGCAGTACTTC. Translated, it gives CASSEQGSGSYEQYF.

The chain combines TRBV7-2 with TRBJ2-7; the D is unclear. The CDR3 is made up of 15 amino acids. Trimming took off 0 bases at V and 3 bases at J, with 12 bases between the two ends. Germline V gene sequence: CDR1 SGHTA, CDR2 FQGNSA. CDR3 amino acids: CASSLAPARSYEQYF. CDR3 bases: TGTGCCAGCAGCTTAGCGCCTGCCCGGAGCTACGAGCAGTACTTC.

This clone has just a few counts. CDR3 coding DNA: TGTGCCAGCAGTTCCTCTAGCGTCTACAATGAGCAGTTCTTC. Translating gives CASSSSSVYNEQFF. This chain connects TRBV6-5 to TRBJ2-1; D may be TRBD2 (6 bases). Germline V gives CDR1 MNHEY, CDR2 SVGAGI. V gave up 4 bases and J gave up 3 bases, with 10 bases separating them. The CDR3 is 14 residues long.

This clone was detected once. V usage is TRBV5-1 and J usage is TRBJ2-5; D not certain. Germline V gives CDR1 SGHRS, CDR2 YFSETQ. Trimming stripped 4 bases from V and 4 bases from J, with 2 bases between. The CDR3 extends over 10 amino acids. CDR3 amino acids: CASSLETQYF. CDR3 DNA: TGCGCCAGCAGCCTAGAGACCCAGTACTTC.

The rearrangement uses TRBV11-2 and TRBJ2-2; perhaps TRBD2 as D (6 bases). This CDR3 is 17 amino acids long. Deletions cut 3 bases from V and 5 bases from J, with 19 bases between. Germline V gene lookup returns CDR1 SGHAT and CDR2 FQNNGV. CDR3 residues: CASSFRLRGEPTGELFF. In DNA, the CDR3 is TGTGCCAGCAGCTTCCGATTGCGGGGAGAACCTACCGGGGAGCTGTTTTTT.

CDR3 region: CASSYQSSGPIVTGELFF. CDR3 in DNA: TGTGCCAGCAGTTACCAGTCTAGCGGGCCCATTGTAACCGGGGAGCTGTTTTTT. The chain carries TRBV6-2 or TRBV6-3 and TRBJ2-2, with 8 bases aligning to TRBD2. This CDR3 contains 18 residues. V shed 2 bases, J shed 5 bases, and the junction held 13 bases outside the gene matches. Germline V lookup: CDR1 MNHEY, CDR2 SVGEGT.

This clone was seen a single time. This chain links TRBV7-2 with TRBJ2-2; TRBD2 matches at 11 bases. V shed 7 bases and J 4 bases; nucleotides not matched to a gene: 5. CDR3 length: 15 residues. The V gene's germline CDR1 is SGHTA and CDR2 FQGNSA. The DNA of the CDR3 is TGTGCCAGCAAAACTAGCGGGGGTACCACCGGGGAGCTGTTTTTT. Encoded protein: CASKTSGGTTGELFF. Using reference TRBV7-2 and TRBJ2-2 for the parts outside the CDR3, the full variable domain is GAGVSQSPSNKVTEKGKDVELRCDPISGHTALYWYRQSLGQGLEFLIYFQGNSAPDKSGLPSDRFSAERTGGSVSTLTIQRTQQEDSAVYLCASKTSGGTTGELFFGEGSRLTVL.

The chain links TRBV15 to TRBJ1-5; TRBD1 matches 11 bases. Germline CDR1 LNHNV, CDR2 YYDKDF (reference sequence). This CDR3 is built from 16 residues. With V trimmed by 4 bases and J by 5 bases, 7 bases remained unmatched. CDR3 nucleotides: TGTGCCACCAGCACGACGGACAGGGGGCGCGATCAGCCCCAGCATTTT. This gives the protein CATSTTDRGRDQPQHF.

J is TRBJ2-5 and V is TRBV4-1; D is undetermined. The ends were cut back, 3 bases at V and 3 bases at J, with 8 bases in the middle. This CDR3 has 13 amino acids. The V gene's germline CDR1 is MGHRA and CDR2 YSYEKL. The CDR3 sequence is CASSQALKETQYF. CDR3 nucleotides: TGCGCCAGCAGCCAGGCTCTTAAAGAGACCCAGTACTTC.

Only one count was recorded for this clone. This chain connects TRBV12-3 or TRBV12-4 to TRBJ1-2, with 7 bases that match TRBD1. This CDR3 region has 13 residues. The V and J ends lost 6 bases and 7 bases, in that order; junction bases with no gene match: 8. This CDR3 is CASRDRKYVGYTF. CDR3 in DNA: TGTGCCAGCAGGGACAGGAAATACGTTGGCTACACCTTC.

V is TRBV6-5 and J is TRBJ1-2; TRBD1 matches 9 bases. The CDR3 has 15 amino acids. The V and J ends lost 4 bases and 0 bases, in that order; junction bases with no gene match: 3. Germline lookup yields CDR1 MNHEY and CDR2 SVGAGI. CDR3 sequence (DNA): TGTGCCAGCAGTTTAGACAGGGGGTCTAACTATGGCTACACCTTC. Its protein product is CASSLDRGSNYGYTF.

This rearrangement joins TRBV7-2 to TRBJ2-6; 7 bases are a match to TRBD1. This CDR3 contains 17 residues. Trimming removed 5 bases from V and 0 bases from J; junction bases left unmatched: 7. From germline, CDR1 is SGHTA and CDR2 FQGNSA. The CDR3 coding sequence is TGTGCCAGCAGCCCCCGGGGACAGCCCTCTGGGGCCAACGTCCTGACTTTC. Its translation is CASSPRGQPSGANVLTF.

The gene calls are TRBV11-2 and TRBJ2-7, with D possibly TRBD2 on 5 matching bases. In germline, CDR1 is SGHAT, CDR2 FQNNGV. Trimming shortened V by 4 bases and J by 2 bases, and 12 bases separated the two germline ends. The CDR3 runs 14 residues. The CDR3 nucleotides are TGTGCCAGCAGCTCAGGACTCGTCCCCTACGAGCAGTACTTC. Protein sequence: CASSSGLVPYEQYF.

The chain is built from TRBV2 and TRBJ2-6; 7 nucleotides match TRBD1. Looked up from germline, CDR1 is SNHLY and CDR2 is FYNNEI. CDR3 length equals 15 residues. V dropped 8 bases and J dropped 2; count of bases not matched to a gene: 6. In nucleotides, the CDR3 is TGTGCCAGCTCCCAGGGGGTTGCTGGGGCCAACGTCCTGACTTTC. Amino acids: CASSQGVAGANVLTF.

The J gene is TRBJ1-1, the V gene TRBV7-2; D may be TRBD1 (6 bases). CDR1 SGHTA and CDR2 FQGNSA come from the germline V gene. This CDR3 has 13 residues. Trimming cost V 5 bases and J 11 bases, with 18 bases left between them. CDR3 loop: CASSVLGGGSAFF. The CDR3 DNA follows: TGTGCCAGCAGCGTTCTCGGGGGCGGGAGTGCTTTCTTT.

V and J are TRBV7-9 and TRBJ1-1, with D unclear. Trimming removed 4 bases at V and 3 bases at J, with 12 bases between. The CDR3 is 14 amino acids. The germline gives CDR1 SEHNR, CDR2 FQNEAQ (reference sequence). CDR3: CASSSGSRDTEAFF. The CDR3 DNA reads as TGTGCCAGCAGCTCGGGTTCCAGAGACACTGAAGCTTTCTTT.

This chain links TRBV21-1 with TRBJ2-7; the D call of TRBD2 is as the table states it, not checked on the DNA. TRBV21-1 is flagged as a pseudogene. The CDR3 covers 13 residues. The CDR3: CARETWAGYEQYF. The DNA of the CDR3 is TGTGCCAGGGAGACGTGGGCGGGCTACGAGCAGTACTTC.

CDR3 in amino acids: CASSHNNDGYTF. Here the CDR3 DNA reads TGTGCCAGCAGCCACAATAATGATGGCTACACCTTC. The chain has TRBV11-2 and TRBJ1-2, with D unclear. The CDR3 loop spans 12 amino acids. Trimming left V 5 bases short and J 6 bases short, with 10 bases between. Germline V gene data show CDR1 as SGHAT and CDR2 as FQNNGV. The full variable domain, in which reference TRBV11-2 and TRBJ1-2 provide the parts outside the CDR3, is EAGVAQSPRYKIIEKRQSVAFWCNPISGHATLYWYQQILGQGPKLLIQFQNNGVVDDSQLPKDRFSAERLKGVDSTLKIQPAKLEDSAVYLCASSHNNDGYTFGSGTRLTVV.

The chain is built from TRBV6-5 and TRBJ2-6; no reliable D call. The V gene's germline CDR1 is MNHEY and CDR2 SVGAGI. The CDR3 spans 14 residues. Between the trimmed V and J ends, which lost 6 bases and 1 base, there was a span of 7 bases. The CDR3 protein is CASSEVSGANVLTF. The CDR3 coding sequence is TGTGCCAGCAGCGAGGTGTCTGGGGCCAACGTCCTGACTTTC.

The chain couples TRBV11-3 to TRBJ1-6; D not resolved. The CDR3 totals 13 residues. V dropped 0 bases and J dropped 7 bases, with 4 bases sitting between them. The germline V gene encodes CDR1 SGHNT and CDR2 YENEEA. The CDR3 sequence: CASSLDMNSPLHF. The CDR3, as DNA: TGTGCCAGCAGCTTAGATATGAATTCACCCCTCCACTTT.